This TCR beta chain was sequenced for a study of shared clonotypes between healthy human individuals. Regarding the study as a whole: As a rule, naive subsets had a larger estimated richness than memory subsets. Researchers sampled blood only, noting tissue repertoires likely differ. Clonotypes shared by all four sorted-subset donors had higher generation probabilities than non-shared clonotypes.

This clone was seen only a few times. Its target is not known. Between the trimmed V and J ends, which lost 4 bases and 0 bases, there was a span of 4 bases. The CDR3 loop spans 13 amino acids. Germline CDR1 SEHNR, CDR2 FQNEAQ (reference sequence). This table comes from immunoSEQ multiplex PCR, and its TCRdb copy is limited to in-frame clones, with some not included. The sample records 1.6 million or so clones, roughly 96% being singletons. This receptor was taken from a man between 25 and 39 years old in good health. The chain has TRBV7-9 and TRBJ1-5; D uncertain. The sequenced sample was naive CD4+ T cells sorted from blood. Subset indicated: CD45RA+ positively selected. CDR3 loop: CASSSDSNQPQHF. The CDR3, as DNA: TGTGCCAGCAGCTCGGATAGCAATCAGCCCCAGCATTTT.